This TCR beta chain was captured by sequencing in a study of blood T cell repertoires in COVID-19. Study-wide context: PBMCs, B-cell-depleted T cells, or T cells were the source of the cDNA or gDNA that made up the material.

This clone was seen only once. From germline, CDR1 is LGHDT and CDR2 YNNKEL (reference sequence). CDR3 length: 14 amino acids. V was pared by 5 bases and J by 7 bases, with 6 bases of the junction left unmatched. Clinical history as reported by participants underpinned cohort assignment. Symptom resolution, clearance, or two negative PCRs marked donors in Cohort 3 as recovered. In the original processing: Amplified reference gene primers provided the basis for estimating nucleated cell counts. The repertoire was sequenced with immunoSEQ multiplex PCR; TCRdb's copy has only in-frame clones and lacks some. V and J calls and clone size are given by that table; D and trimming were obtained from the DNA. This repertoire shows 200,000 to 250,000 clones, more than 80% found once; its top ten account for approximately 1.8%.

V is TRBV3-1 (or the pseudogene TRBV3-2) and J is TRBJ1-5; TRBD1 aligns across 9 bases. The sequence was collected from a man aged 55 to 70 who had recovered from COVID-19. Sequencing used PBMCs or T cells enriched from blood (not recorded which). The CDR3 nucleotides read TGTGCCAGCAGCGAAACAGGGGGCCGGCAGCCCCAGCATTTT. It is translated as CASSETGGRQPQHF.